The T cell receptor (beta chain) under discussion was sequenced for a study of cytomegalovirus exposure and HLA in healthy donors (dated by TCRdb to 2016 to 2017). Concerning the study at large: A later analysis indicated that the 95 to 150 validation repertoires were generated on the platform also employed for the approximately 700 repertoires of the first cohort. The aim of the study was to test whether cataloging public T cell receptors could identify signatures of past pathogen exposure. Along with the roughly 700-subject first cohort, a separate validation cohort of over a hundred different subjects was used. To predict cytomegalovirus infection status, the study combined high-throughput TCR immunosequencing, statistical association of individual TCRs with disease status, and machine learning.

From the cysteine up to the phenylalanine, the CDR3 has a length of 14 residues. The DNA shown is the 42-base CDR3, in frame from base 1. Based on the germline V gene (reference sequence), the CDR1 and CDR2 sequences are SSHAT and FNYEAQ. To note about this clone: This clone's antigen is unknown. At one end, the junction sequence differs from germline, possibly due to a read error.

Study-wide findings and limitations: The authors suggested that the approach could potentially be extended to other disease states and immunological phenotypes. A few of the identified cytomegalovirus-associated TCR beta chains were confirmed in vitro to be specific for cytomegalovirus antigens. The validation cohort had no HLA typing available for a later analysis, so co-occurrence within that cohort was assessed over all 120 or so repertoires. Most TCR sequences were seen in very few donors, while some public TCRs were found in many individuals. In the study, around 150 TCR beta chains were listed as associated with cytomegalovirus. A later analysis found that TCRs clustered in the first cohort also tended to co-occur in the 100 to 150 validation repertoires, with 94% of cluster scores above 0. The classifier was reported to diagnose cytomegalovirus status with high specificity and sensitivity in both the original and validation cohorts.

Library method: the immunoSEQ multiplex PCR assay. Under the source paper's analysis protocol: To diagnose cytomegalovirus status from the catalog of TCR beta chain sequences, a statistical classification framework was built. Held by TCRdb, this immuneACCESS table contains in-frame sequences only and omits some clones. Under half of the omission traces to an unresolved V gene where checked; the cause of the rest is unknown. Clonal size and the V and J genes are those of that table, whereas D and trimming came from the DNA. Recorded for this sample are tens of thousands of clones; 95% to 98% of them occurred a single time. Clones ranked in the top ten supply more than 0.65% of the sample. The donors were included in the validation cohort of over a hundred subjects, a group kept apart from the roughly 690-subject first cohort.

The source is a man between 18 and 35 years old in good health and CMV-seronegative. The V gene is TRBV7-7 and the J gene is TRBJ2-2, and TRBD1 may be the D gene, going by 6 matching bases. The sequencing input was PBMCs. The CDR3 protein sequence reads: CASSRNRDTGELFF. The nucleotides read TGTGCTAGCAGCCGTAACAGGGACACCGGGGAGCTGTTTTTT.